Described below is a single TCR beta chain sequence and its context. Its antigen remains unidentified. Base qualities are missing; no much larger clone stands one base away. The source of the sample is a study of shared clonotypes between healthy human individuals (dated by TCRdb to about 2020). Study-wide context: The cohort included three men and a couple of women between 18 and 49 years of age. For each donor, CD4 naive and CD4 memory were each given three plates, CD8 naive was given two plates, and CD8 memory was given one plate. The study deeply sequenced blood TCR repertoires of about five healthy adults to estimate repertoire size and the extent of clonotype sharing between individuals. To increase sequencing depth and limit assay-specific biases, TCR repertoire library preparation and sequencing were carried out by different laboratories using diverse techniques. Each donor's leukapheresis produced roughly between about 0.9 and 9.5 billion PBMCs.

Measured from the cysteine to the phenylalanine, the CDR3 is 15 residues long. Only CDR3 DNA remains: 45 bases, in frame from the first base. CDR1 and CDR2, per the germline V gene, are MNHNS and SASEGT. Trimming costs V 5 bases and J 4 bases, and their ends lie 12 bases apart. Here is what the overall study found, with its caveats: Rarefaction of sorted-subset datasets indicated incomplete sequencing despite the large sequencing depth. Naive subsets generally had larger estimated clonotype richness than memory subsets. Only blood was sampled, and tissue TCR repertoires likely differ from those in blood. Clonotypes shared by all four sorted-subset donors showed higher generation probabilities than non-shared clonotypes. Pairwise subsampling led to the expectation that sequencing depth would affect the degree of clonotype sharing among donors. Because the study included only a small number of donors, the genetic and exposure-history diversity represented was limited. Across a few donors, around 5.4% of naive CD4, roughly 3.5% of naive CD8, approximately 2.5% of memory CD4, and roughly 0.4% of memory CD8 clonotypes were shared.

The donors were healthy, HIV-negative adults who had no recently reported acute infections or vaccinations. Every donor was a Caucasian adult living in Nashville, Tennessee, USA. Magnetic negative selection was used to enrich CD4+ T cells, after which naive cells were positively selected on CD45RA and the negative fraction became the memory subset. Blood was obtained by leukapheresis, after which PBMCs were separated by Ficoll-Histopaque density gradient centrifugation and cryopreserved in liquid nitrogen vapor phase. Purity and quantity of every magnetically sorted T cell population were checked by analytical flow cytometry. Each sorted fraction had its genomic DNA isolated and then quantified by UV absorbance on a Nanodrop 2000c. Using the deep immunoSEQ assay, TCR CDR3 regions were amplified from genomic DNA by multiplex PCR. Genomic DNA extracted from each cell subset was distributed evenly over all wells of several immunoSEQ 96-well plates, and each plate served as one replicate. For sorted subsets, around 200 ng genomic DNA, equal to about 30,000 T cell genomes, was loaded into each replicate PCR. Purified libraries were quantified with a Qubit 3.0 fluorometer, sized on a Bioanalyzer 2100, and re-quantified with the KAPA Library Quantification kit. A separate single-read 150-cycle Illumina NextSeq 550 flow cell was used to sequence each immunoSEQ 96-well plate. Turning to the authors' computational methods: Because the immunoSEQ output included only junctional sequences and no quality scores, the filtering could not be the same as the filtering used for full-length reads. To assign V/J genes and CDR3, sequences were annotated using PyIR, a Python wrapper for IgBLAST v1.9, with IMGT germline references. Reads with weak V/J assignments (E-value above 1e-6), missing CDR3, stop codons, out-of-frame junctions, or ambiguous translated residues were removed. V3J clonotypes were defined as sequences sharing the same inferred V gene, J gene, and CDR3 amino acid sequence. Percentage overlap between repertoires was calculated by dividing the number of shared unique clonotypes by the size of the smaller repertoire. Three approaches were used to assess repertoire richness: RTK rarefaction, the Chao1 estimator, and Recon v2.1 estimates of unobserved clonotypes. OLGA was used to compute generation probabilities for all TCRbeta clonotypes that the gDNA method yielded from several donors. TCRdb holds this immuneACCESS table with in-frame rearrangements only. Some clones are missing; in checked studies, unresolved V genes explain under half, and the rest has no known cause. For V, J and clone size, that table is used; D and trimming come from the DNA. The sample profile shows 2 million to 2.5 million clones; 85% to 95% of them were found once. The ten largest account for more than 0.1% of the sample.

The clonotype originates from a man younger than 35 in good health. The sequenced sample consisted of naive CD4+ T cells sorted from blood. Read against the paper, the sample's cell subset or site label means: CD45RA+ positively selected. The V and J segments used are TRBV6-1 and TRBJ1-6; a tentative D match to TRBD1 spans 5 bases. The CDR3 corresponds to CASSSGFLYNSPLHF. The DNA sequence follows: TGTGCCAGCAGTTCAGGGTTCCTATATAATTCACCCCTCCACTTT.